This T cell receptor (beta chain) was profiled in a study of regulatory T cells in long-lasting Graves disease. In the study overall: To qualify as persistent, Graves' disease required over 5 years of antithyroid drugs with positive TSH receptor antibodies. The study, taken as a whole, reports: Small numbers of samples may have cut accuracy.

Turning to this clonotype: Antigen unknown.

This CDR3 has 16 amino acids. CDR1 SGHVS and CDR2 FQNEAQ come from the germline V gene. V shed 4 bases, J shed 1 base, and the junction held 8 bases outside the gene matches. Documented time point: persistent/refractory GD, antithyroid drugs over 5 years with positive TRAb. Extracted RNA from PBMCs served as the source of the TCR library. The TCR beta library used iRepertoire HTBI primers with Arm-PCR amplification of CDR3. TCRdb called the multiplex PCR reads again in MiXCR, with one record for every CDR3 protein. Of 250,000 to 300,000 distinct CDR3 sequences in the sample, roughly a fifth were seen once.

The V call is TRBV7-8, the J call TRBJ2-3; 7 nucleotides match TRBD2. The TCR sequence derives from a female donor with Graves disease. Sequencing used peripheral blood mononuclear cells (PBMCs), obtained when the disease was refractory, from a patient treated with antithyroid drugs. The CDR3 loop is CASSSSEREGTDTQYF. The CDR3 DNA reads as TGTGCCAGCAGCTCAAGCGAGCGGGAAGGCACAGATACGCAGTATTTT. The variable domain in full, with the rest retrieved from reference TRBV7-8 and TRBJ2-3, is GAGVSQSPRYKVAKRGQDVALRCDPISGHVSLFWYQQALGQGPEFLTYFQNEAQLDKSGLPSDRFFAERPEGSVSTLKIQRTQQEDSAVYLCASSSSEREGTDTQYFGPGTRLTVL.